These 11 T cell receptor beta chains share one sample of origin, sequenced in a study of tumor-infiltrating lymphocytes in primary liver carcinoma. Total RNA (around 0.45 ug) served as template for TCR beta cDNA synthesis primed by a constant-region primer. Construction of TCR beta libraries relied on three successive nested multiplex PCR rounds employing slightly modified ARM-PCR. TRBV1-TRBV30 forward primers paired with a C-beta reverse primer drove the first two PCR rounds, 10 cycles each. A single record per CDR3 protein comes from TCRdb applying MiXCR to the multiplex PCR reads. The data contain hundreds of thousands of distinct CDR3 sequences, roughly three fifths of them singletons. Unsorted whole blood supplied the blood RNA, and germline DNA was isolated too. Sequences were obtained from peripheral blood. Receptors originate from a woman aged 25 to 45 with primary liver carcinoma and hepatitis B virus infection.

Notes on this clonotype: Because it lacks the conserved phenylalanine or tryptophan at the end, this CDR3 is likely a read error. The chain combines TRBV11-2 with TRBJ2-1; no definite D call. This CDR3 comprises 12 residues. Germline values: CDR1 SGHAT, CDR2 FQNNGV. DNA of the CDR3: TGTGCCAGCCGCTTAGGAAGCAAGGAGCAGTTCCTC. The encoded protein is CASRLGSKEQFL.

In regard to this clonotype: The junction differs from germline at one of its ends, possibly a read error. The rearrangement uses TRBV5-6 and TRBJ1-6, with TRBD1 identical over 7 bases. The V gene's germline CDR1 is SGHDT and CDR2 YYEEEE. This CDR3 region has 16 residues. The CDR3 bases are TGTGCCAGCAGCTTGGATCAAGGACAGGTCTATTCACCCCTCTACTTT. Encoded protein: CASSLDQGQVYSPLYF. The complete variable domain, with remaining parts taken from reference TRBV5-6 and TRBJ1-6, reads DAGVTQSPTHLIKTRGQQVTLRCSPKSGHDTVSWYQQALGQGPQFIFQYYEEEERQRGNFPDRFSGHQFPNYSSELNVNALLLGDSALYLCASSLDQGQVYSPLYFGNGTRLTVT.

The rearrangement uses TRBV5-6 and TRBJ2-6; D unclear. Germline V gene lookup returns CDR1 SGHDT and CDR2 YYEEEE. Trimming stripped 4 bases from V and 2 bases from J, with 22 bases between. This CDR3 spans 19 amino acids. The CDR3 region has the DNA TGTGCCAGCAGCCAATCCGAGACATACTTCCCCACTGGGGCCAACGTCCTGACTTTC. Translated: CASSQSETYFPTGANVLTF.

About this clonotype: The conserved final phenylalanine or tryptophan is absent from the CDR3, which likely points to a read error. V is TRBV10-2 and J is TRBJ2-5; D possibly corresponds to TRBD2 (6 bases). Deletions cut 4 bases from V and 10 bases from J, with 19 bases between. CDR3 length: 14 residues. Germline values: CDR1 WSHSY, CDR2 SAAADI. The chain's CDR3 is CASSVTGIGGNQYY. In DNA form, the CDR3 reads TGCGCCAGCAGTGTAACGGGCATTGGGGGGAACCAGTACTAC.

V gene TRBV6-6 combines with J gene TRBJ1-6; 8 bases agree with TRBD1. J gave up 11 bases and V 4 bases, and 7 bases lay outside the gene matches. The CDR3 has 14 residues. Germline loops: CDR1 MNHNY, CDR2 SVGAGI (reference sequence). For the CDR3, the DNA is TGTGCCAGCAGTTTGGACAGGGTGGGAGCACCCCTCCACTTT. Translating it yields CASSLDRVGAPLHF.

On this clonotype itself: The missing conserved phenylalanine or tryptophan at the end of this CDR3 makes a read error likely. CDR3 DNA sequence: TGTGCCAGCAGCTCACGCACTGATACGCAGTATTCT. It translates to CASSSRTDTQYS. V and J are TRBV11-2 and TRBJ2-3; D uncertain. The CDR3 covers 12 residues. CDR1 and CDR2 (germline): SGHAT, FQNNGV.

Worth noting for this clonotype: Since no conserved phenylalanine or tryptophan closes the CDR3, a read error is the likely cause. The chain has TRBV11-1 and TRBJ2-7; 7 nucleotides match TRBD2. The CDR3 runs 13 residues. Germline-derived CDR1 and CDR2 are SGHAT and FQDESV (reference sequence). DNA of the CDR3: TGTGCCAGTAGCTTATGGACTAGCTACGAGCAGTACTTG. It yields the protein CASSLWTSYEQYL.

The chain combines TRBV12-3 or TRBV12-4 with TRBJ2-3, with D perhaps being TRBD1 or TRBD2 (5 bases each). V shed 6 bases and J shed 5 bases, with 27 bases lying between them. The CDR3 sequence is 18 residues long. This CDR3 is CASRHFGDGTNPGDTQYF. The CDR3 DNA reads as TGTGCCAGCAGACATTTTGGAGACGGGACCAACCCCGGAGATACGCAGTATTTT.

About this clonotype itself: This is likely a read error, given that the CDR3 carries no conserved phenylalanine or tryptophan at its end. Because the CDR3's place on the DNA is in doubt, the DNA is left out and the CDR3 is given as listed by TCRdb. This chain uses TRBV6-5 with TRBJ1-2; TRBD1 was called by the table and not checked on the DNA. Germline CDR1 reads MNHEY; CDR2 reads SVGAGI. The CDR3 has 13 amino acids, counting both end residues. CDR3 loop: CASSSDRESAGTL.

The sample holds one count of this clonotype. Germline and junction disagree at one end, which may indicate a read error. The chain couples TRBV29-1 to TRBJ2-1; 8 bases line up with TRBD1. The CDR3 extends over 12 amino acids. Germline assignment: CDR1 SQVTM and CDR2 ANQGSEA. CDR3 sequence (DNA): TGCAGCGTAGCCGGACAGGGACATGAGCGGTTCTTC. It yields the protein CSVAGQGHERFF.

This clonotype was picked up many times. The chain recombines TRBV11-2 with TRBJ2-7, with D maybe TRBD2 (5 bases). The CDR3 is 14 residues long. CDR1 SGHAT and CDR2 FQNNGV come from the germline V gene. V was trimmed by 4 bases and J by 3 bases, leaving 13 bases between them. CDR3 sequence reads: CASSSAGRGYEQYF. CDR3 coding DNA: TGTGCCAGCAGCTCGGCCGGTCGGGGCTACGAGCAGTACTTC.